Below, one T cell receptor (beta chain) is given with its context. There is no known antigen for this receptor. No base quality values were provided; no much bigger clone lies one nucleotide off. The cohort comprised fewer than 700 healthy bone marrow donors. Cohort members were all nominally healthy when sampled, although unrecorded immune exposures were likely present. The donor was CMV seropositive and belonged to the group of about 290 seropositive cohort members. Every donor gave a peripheral blood sample, and the peripheral blood mononuclear cells from that sample were used for TCR beta sequencing. Genomic DNA was extracted from the blood cell samples with the Qiagen DNeasy Blood Extraction Kit. Clipping removes 5 bases from V and 3 bases from J, with 1 as the unmatched junction base count. The germline V gene (reference sequence) specifies GTSNPN as CDR1 and SVGIG as CDR2. Including the terminal cysteine and phenylalanine, the CDR3 comprises 11 residues. Only the CDR3 DNA stays, 33 bases, in frame from base 1.

This specimen comes from a study of cytomegalovirus exposure and HLA in healthy donors listed by TCRdb under 2017. Concerning the study at large: An earlier analysis of 587 of the donors reported about 300 Gb of sequence data and around 120 million unique TCR beta sequences obtained from around 180 million T cells. Approximately 310 gigabases of sequencing data and tens of millions of unique TCR sequences were included in an early release covering over 600 HLA-typed donors. Among the roughly 380 genotyped donors, around 81% belonged to the genetic ancestry cluster associated with self-reported Caucasian donors. The study aimed to test whether signatures of past pathogen exposure could be identified by cataloging public T cell receptors. The study used immunosequencing to profile the T cell repertoires of several hundred subjects and linked those repertoires to cytomegalovirus serostatus. A separate validation cohort of roughly 120 different subjects was used in addition to the 666-subject first cohort. To predict cytomegalovirus infection status, the study combined high-throughput TCR immunosequencing, statistical association of individual TCRs with disease status, and machine learning. In a later analysis, previously published TCR beta repertoires from more than 500 donors were re-analyzed and high-resolution HLA genotyping was added so that TCR occurrence patterns could be studied. Rather than drawing on any new phenotypic data, the later analysis identified candidate immune exposures from TCR beta sequences and the way those sequences occurred across donors. An earlier analysis of 587 of the donors applied high-throughput TCR beta sequencing to assess whether each TCR beta V gene segment acted as functional or pseudogenic. Alongside the repertoire data, information on donor age, sex, ethnicity and CMV serostatus was compiled. Genome-wide SNP genotypes for about 65% of the 666 donors were used in a later genetic analysis, which treated that subset as a discovery cohort. Every repertoire in the discovery cohort had been generated on one and the same sequencing platform. Class I and class II HLA loci were covered by the typing at four-digit resolution. Typing coverage differed by locus: A, B, C, DRB1 and DQB1 were typed in about 629-640 donors, DQA1 in about 550, DPA1 in 606, and DPB1 in just under 480. Roughly 5 DR-DQ haplotypes were treated as single units for association and clustering because of strong linkage in the cohort. Among some 410 genotyped donors of the cohort, an average of roughly 240,000 unique TCR beta nucleotide sequences were sequenced per donor, around a sixth of them non-productive. Paper-wide results and their limitations: In an earlier analysis of approximately 600 of the donors, most TCR beta V segments were observed in productive rearrangements about 87% or about 30% of the time, broadly matching IMGT annotations. Linkage disequilibrium might explain the correlated functional status among segregating V segments, but an unknown experimental factor could not be ruled out. In a later analysis, around 15,000 TCR beta sequences were associated with specific HLA alleles at a false discovery rate of 0.05. Assigning TCR associations to individual alleles was difficult when HLA alleles, especially DR and DQ, strongly co-occurred. CMV serostatus was the only immune exposure information available for the cohort. Most TCR sequences were seen in very few donors, while some public TCRs were found in many individuals. A cluster of highly shared sequence variants was judged likely to be a technical artifact of the sequencing pipeline. A further reported finding was that TCR beta sequences accurately predicted the HLA-A and HLA-B alleles for most subjects in the first cohort. In a later analysis, most CMV-associated TCR beta chains were found to appear HLA-restricted, with HLA associations seemingly driven largely by CMV exposure. Roughly uniform sequencing depth across donors was assumed in presence/absence analyses, although this assumption may not hold. The classifier was reported to diagnose cytomegalovirus status with high specificity and sensitivity in both the original cohort and the validation cohort. A later analysis reported that several top co-occurrence clusters appeared linked to parvovirus B19, influenza, CMV and Epstein-Barr virus. The authors suggested that the approach could potentially be extended to other disease states and immunological phenotypes. A later analysis found that HLA-associated TCR beta chains were more clonally expanded and had lower generation probabilities than equally common non-associated chains. Some IMGT-functional V segments, including TRBV6-2 and TRBV6-3, could not be told apart with the 87-base-pair reads, so those segments were excluded. Only TCR beta chains were sequenced in this cohort, and the absence of alpha or paired-chain data limited detectable features. Because HLA typing was missing for some donors at each locus, association tests included only the typed subset. The study listed approximately 150 TCR beta chains as associated with cytomegalovirus. A later analysis found that TCR association rates varied across HLA loci, with DRB1 alleles showing the most associated TCRs and HLA-C alleles the fewest. In vitro tests confirmed that three of the cytomegalovirus-associated TCR beta chains recognize cytomegalovirus antigens. According to a later genetic analysis, donors in an Asian-associated ancestry cluster had fewer N-insertions in productive TCRs than the approximately 690-donor mean. A later genetic analysis associated a missense DCLRE1C variant with V-gene and J-gene trimming of TCR beta chains, and an independent cohort replicated the association. The earlier analysis of approximately 540 of the donors excluded some 15 rarely observed V segments, including chromosome 9 orphons, because counts were too low.

Library creation used the immunoSEQ multiplex PCR assay. The multiplex PCR relied on a mix of 60 forward primers for TCR Vbeta segments and 13 reverse primers for TCR Jbeta segments. The CDR3 region of rearranged TCR beta genes was amplified from genomic DNA by a multiplex PCR assay. Amplified TCR beta libraries were sequenced as 87-base-pair reads on the Illumina HiSeq System. The authors' pipeline ran thus. In a later analysis, roughly 80 million unique TCR beta chains were counted across the approximately 670 repertoires, and roughly 10 million of these chains were shared by at least two donors. To remove PCR and sequencing errors, raw reads were error-corrected and collapsed into unique sequences using a nearest-neighbor algorithm that merged closely related sequences. Alignment of CDR3 sequences to IMGT reference sequences was used to assign V, D and J gene segments. For a sequence to be retained, a match of at least six nucleotides to both a V gene segment and a J gene segment was required. A rearrangement counted as productive if the CDR3 had no stop codons and remained in frame with V and J, and every other rearrangement counted as non-productive. CDR3 was defined according to IMGT convention as the region running from the second conserved V-encoded cysteine to the conserved J-encoded phenylalanine. Sequences without an unambiguous match to a single V gene segment were excluded from the earlier analysis of 450 to 650 of the donors. In an earlier analysis of several hundred of the donors, a V segment was called functional when productive rearrangements were above 56.7%, and segregating when the standard deviation between donors exceeded 5%. A statistical classification framework was developed to diagnose cytomegalovirus status using the catalog of TCR beta chain sequences. A later analysis assigned V and J genes by comparing TCR nucleotide sequences with IMGT/GENE-DB human TR gene sequences. A later analysis assigned CDR3 sequences and most-parsimonious VDJ recombination scenarios with the TCRdist pipeline. In a later analysis, every TCR beta chain was defined by the combination of its CDR3 amino acid sequence and its V-gene family, and reads without a unique V-gene family were dropped. A later analysis removed 450 to 600 highly shared, low-generation-probability nucleotide sequences to deal with suspected cross-contamination and a sequencing artifact. For each public chain, a later analysis derived a clonal expansion index from normalized ranks of inferred template counts within each repertoire. Generation probabilities in a later analysis came from a VDJ recombination model fitted to out-of-frame rearrangements, and those results were checked against IGoR. Hypergeometric tests were used in a later analysis to score TCR-TCR, TCR-HLA and TCR-CMV co-occurrence, with a repertoire-size bias correction applied to the TCR pairs. False discovery rates were estimated in a later analysis by permuting HLA or CMV assignments 20 times. In a later analysis, co-occurring TCRs were grouped with DBSCAN, and TCRdist sequence similarity was added when clustering was performed within HLA-allele-positive subsets. For co-occurrence clustering, repertoires with fewer than 30,000 or more than 120,000 public chains were excluded, along with roughly five repertoires with anomalous nucleotide sharing. Drawn from immuneACCESS, this table holds only the in-frame rearrangements with V and J called that TCRdb kept. Clones are partly lost; checked studies trace under half to an unresolved V gene and leave the rest unexplained. D and trimming were read from the DNA, whereas the V and J calls and clone size are those reported in that table. The sample yields roughly 100,000 clones; 75% to 90% were counted once. Around 6.9% of the sample rests with the top ten.

This clonotype was obtained from a man younger than 40 in good health and CMV-seropositive. Source material: PBMCs. Rearrangement joined TRBV30 to TRBJ2-7; 7 bases in the junction line up with TRBD1. The nucleotide sequence is TGTGCCTGGGACAGGGACTACGAGCAGTACTTC. This codes for CAWDRDYEQYF.